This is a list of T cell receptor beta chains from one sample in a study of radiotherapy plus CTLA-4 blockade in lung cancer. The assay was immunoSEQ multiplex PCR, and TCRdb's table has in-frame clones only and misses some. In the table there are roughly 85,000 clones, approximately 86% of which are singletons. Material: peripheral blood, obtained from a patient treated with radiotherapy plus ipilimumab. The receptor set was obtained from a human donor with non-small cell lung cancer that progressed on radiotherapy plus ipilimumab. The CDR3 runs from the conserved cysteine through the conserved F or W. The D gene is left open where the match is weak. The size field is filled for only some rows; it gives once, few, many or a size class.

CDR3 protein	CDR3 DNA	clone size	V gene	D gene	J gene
CASSQGRTVTAGNTIYF	TGTGCCAGCAGCCAAGGAAGGACAGTAACCGCTGGAAACACCATATATTTT	.	TRBV14	.	TRBJ1-3
CASSLGGVLSYEQYF	TGTGCCAGCAGCCTGGGGGGGGTCCTCTCCTACGAGCAGTACTTC	.	TRBV6-5	TRBD2	TRBJ2-7
CASSLTSGGQETQYF	TGTGCCAGCAGTTTGACTAGCGGGGGCCAAGAGACCCAGTACTTC	.	TRBV25-1	TRBD2	TRBJ2-5
CATGEDTDTQYF	TGTGCCACCGGGGAGGACACAGATACGCAGTATTTT	.	TRBV6-5	.	TRBJ2-3
CAWSAGTGVSPLHF	TGTGCCTGGAGTGCCGGGACAGGGGTCTCACCCCTCCACTTT	.	TRBV30	TRBD1	TRBJ1-6
CASSSSTGELFF	TGTGCCAGCAGTTCGTCCACCGGGGAGCTGTTTTTT	.	TRBV28	.	TRBJ2-2
CASSLAQMNTEAFF	TGTGCCAGCAGCTTAGCACAGATGAACACTGAAGCTTTCTTT	.	TRBV7-2	.	TRBJ1-1
CASRTGGAGEKLFF	TGTGCCAGCCGCACAGGGGGCGCGGGTGAAAAACTGTTTTTT	.	TRBV27	TRBD1	TRBJ1-4
CASSALSSDTQYF	TGTGCCAGCAGTGCTCTAAGCTCAGATACGCAGTATTTT	.	TRBV2	.	TRBJ2-3
CASSQDATGGPYEQYF	TGTGCCAGCAGCCAAGATGCGACAGGGGGTCCCTACGAGCAGTACTTC	.	TRBV4-2	TRBD1	TRBJ2-7
CASSPQVGGSGYEQYF	TGCGCCAGCAGCCCCCAAGTCGGGGGTTCGGGTTACGAGCAGTACTTC	.	TRBV4-3	.	TRBJ2-7
CASSQGILAGGRNEQFF	TGTGCCAGCAGCCAGGGGATACTAGCGGGGGGACGGAATGAGCAGTTCTTC	.	TRBV4-2	TRBD2	TRBJ2-1
CASSQTGTFYGYTF	TGCGCCAGCAGCCAAACCGGGACATTCTATGGCTACACCTTC	.	TRBV4-3	.	TRBJ1-2
CASSLGSSYNEQFF	TGTGCCAGCAGCTTGGGGAGCTCCTACAATGAGCAGTTCTTC	.	TRBV7-9	.	TRBJ2-1
CASSHGTVSNQPQHF	TGTGCCAGCAGCCACGGGACAGTTAGCAATCAGCCCCAGCATTTT	.	TRBV7-9	TRBD1	TRBJ1-5
CASSYGKLYEQYF	TGTGCCAGCAGTTACGGGAAGCTCTACGAGCAGTACTTC	medium-sized	TRBV6-5	.	TRBJ2-7
CASSQTGFRSGNTIYF	TGTGCCAGCAGTCAGACAGGATTTAGGTCTGGAAACACCATATATTTT	.	TRBV14	.	TRBJ1-3
CASSSDRAGTYTEAFF	TGCGCCAGCAGCTCGGACAGAGCTGGAACGTACACTGAAGCTTTCTTT	.	TRBV5-1	.	TRBJ1-1
CASSVSVGSQPQHF	TGTGCCAGCAGCGTTTCAGTAGGTAGTCAGCCCCAGCATTTT	.	TRBV9	.	TRBJ1-5
CASSHGTIYEQYF	TGTGCCAGCAGCCACGGGACCATCTACGAGCAGTACTTC	.	TRBV6-1	.	TRBJ2-7
CASRPGTLSSYNEQFF	TGTGCCAGCAGACCCGGGACTTTAAGCTCCTACAATGAGCAGTTCTTC	.	TRBV11-2	.	TRBJ2-1
CASSPRTALYGYTF	TGTGCCAGCAGTCCCCGGACAGCACTCTATGGCTACACCTTC	.	TRBV27	.	TRBJ1-2
CASSVMGLSSGANVLTF	TGTGCCAGCAGCGTTATGGGCTTATCCTCTGGGGCCAACGTCCTGACTTTC	.	TRBV9	.	TRBJ2-6
CASSLGGRFGGYTF	TGTGCCAGCAGCTTAGGGGGGAGATTTGGCGGCTACACCTTC	.	TRBV7-9	.	TRBJ1-2
CASSGGGRVQPQHF	TGTGCCAGCAGTGGGGGGGGCAGGGTTCAGCCCCAGCATTTT	.	TRBV6-5	.	TRBJ1-5
CSVERGPTEAFF	TGCAGCGTTGAAAGGGGACCCACTGAAGCTTTCTTT	.	TRBV29-1	.	TRBJ1-1
CASSSDRGGTGELFF	TGTGCCAGCAGCTCCGACAGGGGTGGCACCGGGGAGCTGTTTTTT	.	TRBV2	TRBD1	TRBJ2-2
CATSRAGGSLFF	TGTGCCACCAGCAGAGCGGGCGGTTCGCTGTTTTTT	.	TRBV15	.	TRBJ2-2
CASSIRQGDQPQHF	TGTGCCAGTAGTATTAGGCAGGGTGATCAGCCCCAGCATTTT	.	TRBV19	.	TRBJ1-5
CASSSDRVYTEAFF	TGTGCCAGCAGCTCGGACAGGGTTTACACTGAAGCTTTCTTT	.	TRBV5-4	TRBD1	TRBJ1-1
CASSLFPVSKSYEQYF	TGTGCCAGCAGTTTATTCCCCGTCTCCAAGTCCTACGAGCAGTACTTC	.	TRBV27	.	TRBJ2-7
CASSLQRGTYEQYF	TGTGCCAGCAGCTTACAGCGAGGAACCTACGAGCAGTACTTC	.	TRBV7-2	.	TRBJ2-7
CASSLGSQETQYF	TGTGCCAGCAGCTTAGGCAGCCAAGAGACCCAGTACTTC	.	TRBV5-6	.	TRBJ2-5
CASSLASYEQYF	TGTGCCAGCAGCTTGGCCTCCTACGAGCAGTACTTC	.	TRBV5-4	.	TRBJ2-7
CAWSRQVQEPQHF	TGTGCCTGGAGTCGGCAGGTCCAGGAGCCCCAGCATTTT	.	TRBV30	.	TRBJ1-5
CSAGEYTQYF	TGCAGTGCTGGGGAATATACGCAGTATTTT	.	TRBV20-1	.	TRBJ2-3
CASSPRDRGETQYF	TGTGCCAGCAGCCCACGTGACAGGGGGGAGACCCAGTACTTC	once	TRBV5-5	TRBD1	TRBJ2-5
CASSTPRTGAYEQYF	TGTGCCAGCAGCACCCCCCGGACAGGGGCCTACGAGCAGTACTTC	.	TRBV5-6	TRBD1	TRBJ2-7
CASRGTGHIPIRNTEAFF	TGTGCCAGCAGGGGGACAGGGCATATCCCTATACGGAACACTGAAGCTTTCTTT	.	TRBV21-1	.	TRBJ1-1
CASSLGIARTDTQYF	TGTGCCAGCAGCTTAGGGATAGCGCGCACAGATACGCAGTATTTT	.	TRBV7-3	.	TRBJ2-3
CASRGVGLMNTEAFF	TGTGCCAGCAGAGGCGTGGGGCTCATGAACACTGAAGCTTTCTTT	few	TRBV7-8	.	TRBJ1-1
CASAAYNEQFF	TGCGCCAGCGCAGCATACAATGAGCAGTTCTTC	.	TRBV5-1	.	TRBJ2-1
CASSSAGSEQYF	TGTGCCAGCAGTTCGGCAGGGAGCGAGCAGTACTTC	.	TRBV6-5	.	TRBJ2-7
CASSVALVAPTGELFF	TGTGCCAGCAGCGTAGCTTTGGTAGCCCCTACCGGGGAGCTGTTTTTT	.	TRBV9	.	TRBJ2-2
CASSPAGEHYEQYF	TGTGCCAGCTCACCAGCGGGGGAGCACTACGAGCAGTACTTC	.	TRBV18	TRBD2	TRBJ2-7
CASSPRTGGSTEAFF	TGTGCCAGCAGCCCCCGGACAGGCGGGAGCACTGAAGCTTTCTTT	few	TRBV5-8	TRBD1	TRBJ1-1
CASSPHAEKQFF	TGTGCCAGCAGTCCACACGCGGAAAAGCAGTTCTTC	.	TRBV28	.	TRBJ2-1
CASSSSGGYEQYF	TGTGCCAGCAGCTCTAGCGGGGGATACGAGCAGTACTTC	.	TRBV7-9	TRBD2	TRBJ2-7
CASIRTGFGEQYF	TGTGCCAGCATTAGGACTGGCTTTGGGGAGCAGTACTTC	.	TRBV6-5	.	TRBJ2-7
CASADRASNQPQHF	TGTGCCAGCGCGGACAGGGCGAGCAATCAGCCCCAGCATTTT	.	TRBV2	TRBD1	TRBJ1-5
CAISVEQNYGYTF	TGTGCCATCAGTGTGGAGCAGAACTATGGCTACACCTTC	once	TRBV10-3	.	TRBJ1-2
CASSLAGRDRIGGYTF	TGTGCCAGCAGCTTAGCGGGGAGGGACAGAATAGGAGGCTACACCTTC	.	TRBV7-8	TRBD1	TRBJ1-2
CAISDGPILFF	TGTGCCATCAGTGACGGACCAATTCTGTTTTTT	few	TRBV10-3	.	TRBJ1-4